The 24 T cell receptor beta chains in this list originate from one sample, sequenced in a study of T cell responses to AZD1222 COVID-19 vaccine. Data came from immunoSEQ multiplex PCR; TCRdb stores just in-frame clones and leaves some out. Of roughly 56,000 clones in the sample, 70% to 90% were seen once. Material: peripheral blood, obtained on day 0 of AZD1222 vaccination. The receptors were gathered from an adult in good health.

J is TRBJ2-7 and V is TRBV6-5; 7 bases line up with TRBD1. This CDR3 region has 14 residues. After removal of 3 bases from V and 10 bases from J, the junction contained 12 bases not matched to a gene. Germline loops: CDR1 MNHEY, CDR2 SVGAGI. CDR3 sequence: CASSYNRGWGLQYF. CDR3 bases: TGTGCCAGCAGTTATAACAGGGGTTGGGGTCTTCAGTACTTC.

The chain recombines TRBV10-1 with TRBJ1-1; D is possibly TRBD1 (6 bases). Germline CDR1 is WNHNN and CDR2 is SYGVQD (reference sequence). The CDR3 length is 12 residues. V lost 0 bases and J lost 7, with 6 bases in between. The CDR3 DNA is TGCGCCAGCAGTGAGTCAGGGGGTGAAGCTTTCTTT. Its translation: CASSESGGEAFF.

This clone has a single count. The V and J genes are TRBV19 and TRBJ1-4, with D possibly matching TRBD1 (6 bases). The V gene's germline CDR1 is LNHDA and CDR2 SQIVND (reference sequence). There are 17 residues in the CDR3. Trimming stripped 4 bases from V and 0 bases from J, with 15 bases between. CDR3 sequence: CASSKGRGGPTNEKLFF. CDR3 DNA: TGTGCCAGTAGTAAGGGACGCGGGGGGCCAACTAATGAAAAACTGTTTTTT.

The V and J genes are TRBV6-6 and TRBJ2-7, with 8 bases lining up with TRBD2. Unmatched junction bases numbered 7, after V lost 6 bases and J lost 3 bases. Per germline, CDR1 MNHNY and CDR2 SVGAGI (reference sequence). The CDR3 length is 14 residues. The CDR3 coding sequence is TGTGCCAGCAGCCCTATCGCGGGGGGCTACGAGCAGTACTTC. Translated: CASSPIAGGYEQYF.

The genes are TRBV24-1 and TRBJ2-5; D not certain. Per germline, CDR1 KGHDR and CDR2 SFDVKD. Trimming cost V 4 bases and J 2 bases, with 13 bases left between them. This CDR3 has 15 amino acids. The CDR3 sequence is CATSDPRLGQETQYF. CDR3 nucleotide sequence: TGTGCCACCAGTGACCCCAGGTTGGGTCAAGAGACCCAGTACTTC.

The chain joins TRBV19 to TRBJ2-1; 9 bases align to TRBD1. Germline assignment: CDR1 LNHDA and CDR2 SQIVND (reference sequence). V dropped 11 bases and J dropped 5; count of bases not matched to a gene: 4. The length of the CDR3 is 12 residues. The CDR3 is CASRQGDNEQFF. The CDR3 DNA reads TGTGCCTCTCGACAGGGGGACAATGAGCAGTTCTTC.

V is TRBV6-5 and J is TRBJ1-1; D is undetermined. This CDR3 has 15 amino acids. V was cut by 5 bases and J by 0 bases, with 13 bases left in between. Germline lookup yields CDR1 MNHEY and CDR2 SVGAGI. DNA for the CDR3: TGTGCCAGCAGTACCTCAGGTCGGGTGAACACTGAAGCTTTCTTT. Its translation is CASSTSGRVNTEAFF.

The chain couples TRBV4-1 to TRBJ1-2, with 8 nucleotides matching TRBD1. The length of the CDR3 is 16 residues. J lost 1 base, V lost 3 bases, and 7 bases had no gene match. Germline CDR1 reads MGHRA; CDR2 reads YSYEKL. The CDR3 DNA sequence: TGCGCCAGCAGCCAGGCCCGGGACAGGAGTAACTATGGCTACACCTTC. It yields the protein CASSQARDRSNYGYTF.

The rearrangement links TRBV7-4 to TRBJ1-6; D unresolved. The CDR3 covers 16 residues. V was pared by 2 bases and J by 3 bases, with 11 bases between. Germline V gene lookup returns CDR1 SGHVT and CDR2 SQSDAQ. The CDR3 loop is CASSLSAGVYNSPLHF. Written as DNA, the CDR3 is TGTGCCAGCAGCTTATCGGCAGGAGTCTATAATTCACCCCTCCACTTT.

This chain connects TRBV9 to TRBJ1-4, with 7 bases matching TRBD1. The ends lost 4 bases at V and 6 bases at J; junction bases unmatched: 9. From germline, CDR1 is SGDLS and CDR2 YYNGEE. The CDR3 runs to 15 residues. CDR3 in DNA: TGTGCCAGCAGCATCCGTACAGGGGAGGATGAAAAACTGTTTTTT. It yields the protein CASSIRTGEDEKLFF.

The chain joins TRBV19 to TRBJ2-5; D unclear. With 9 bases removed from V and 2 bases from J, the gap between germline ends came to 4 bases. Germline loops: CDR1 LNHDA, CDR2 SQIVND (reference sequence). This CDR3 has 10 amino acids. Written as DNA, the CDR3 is TGTGCCAGCGGACAAGAGACCCAGTACTTC. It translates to CASGQETQYF.

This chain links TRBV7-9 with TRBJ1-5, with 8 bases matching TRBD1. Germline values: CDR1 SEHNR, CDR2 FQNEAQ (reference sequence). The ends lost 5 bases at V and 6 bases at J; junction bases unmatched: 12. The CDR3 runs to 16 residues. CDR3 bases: TGTGCCAGCAGCCCCGGGACAGGTCGTTCCGCTCAGCCCCAGCATTTT. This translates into CASSPGTGRSAQPQHF.

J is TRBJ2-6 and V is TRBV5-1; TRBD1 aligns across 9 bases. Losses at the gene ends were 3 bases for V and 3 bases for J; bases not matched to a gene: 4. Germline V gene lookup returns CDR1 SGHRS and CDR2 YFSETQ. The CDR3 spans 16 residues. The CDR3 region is CASSSRDRVGANVLTF. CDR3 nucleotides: TGCGCCAGCAGCTCCAGGGACAGGGTTGGGGCCAACGTCCTGACTTTC.

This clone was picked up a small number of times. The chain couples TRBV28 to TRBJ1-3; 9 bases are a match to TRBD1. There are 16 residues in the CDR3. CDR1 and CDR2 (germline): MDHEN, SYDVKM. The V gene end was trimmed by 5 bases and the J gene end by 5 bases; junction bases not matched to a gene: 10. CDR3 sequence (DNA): TGTGCCAGCAGTCCGATGACAGGGGGACCCCGAAACACCATATATTTT. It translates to CASSPMTGGPRNTIYF.

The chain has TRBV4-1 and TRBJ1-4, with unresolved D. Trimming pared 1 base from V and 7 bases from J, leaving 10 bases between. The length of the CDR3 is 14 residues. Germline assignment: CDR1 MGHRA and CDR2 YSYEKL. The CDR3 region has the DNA TGCGCCAGCAGCCAAGTAACCGGGGTTGAAAAACTGTTTTTT. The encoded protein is CASSQVTGVEKLFF.

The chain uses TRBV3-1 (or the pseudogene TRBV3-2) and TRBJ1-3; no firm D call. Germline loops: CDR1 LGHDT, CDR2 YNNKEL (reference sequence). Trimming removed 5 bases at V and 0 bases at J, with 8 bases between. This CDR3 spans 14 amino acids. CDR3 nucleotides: TGTGCCAGCAGCGCCCAGTTCTCTGGAAACACCATATATTTT. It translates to CASSAQFSGNTIYF.

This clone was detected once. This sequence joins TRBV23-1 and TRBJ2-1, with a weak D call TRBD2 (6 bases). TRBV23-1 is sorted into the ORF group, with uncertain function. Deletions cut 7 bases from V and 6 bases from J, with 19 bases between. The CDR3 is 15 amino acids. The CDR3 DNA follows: TGCGCCAGCAACCCCTGGCTAGCGTTGGGCAATGAGCAGTTCTTC. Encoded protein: CASNPWLALGNEQFF.

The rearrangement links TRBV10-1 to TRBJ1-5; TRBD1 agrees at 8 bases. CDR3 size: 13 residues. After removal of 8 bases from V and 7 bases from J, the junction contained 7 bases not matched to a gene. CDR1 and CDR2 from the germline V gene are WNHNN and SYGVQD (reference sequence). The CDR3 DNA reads TGCGCCAGCGGAGGACAGGGCGGGCAGCCCCAGCATTTT. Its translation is CASGGQGGQPQHF.

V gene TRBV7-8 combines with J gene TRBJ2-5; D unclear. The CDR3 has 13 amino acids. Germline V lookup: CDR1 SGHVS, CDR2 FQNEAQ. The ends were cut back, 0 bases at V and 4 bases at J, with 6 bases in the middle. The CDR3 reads CASSLARTETQYF. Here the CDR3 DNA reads TGTGCCAGCAGCTTAGCCAGGACAGAGACCCAGTACTTC.

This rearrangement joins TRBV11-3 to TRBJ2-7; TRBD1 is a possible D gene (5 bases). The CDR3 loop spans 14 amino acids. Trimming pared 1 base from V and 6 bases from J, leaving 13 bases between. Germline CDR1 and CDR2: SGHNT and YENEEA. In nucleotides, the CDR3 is TGTGCCAGCAGCTTAGTGGCAGGGTCTCGCGAGCAGTACTTC. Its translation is CASSLVAGSREQYF.

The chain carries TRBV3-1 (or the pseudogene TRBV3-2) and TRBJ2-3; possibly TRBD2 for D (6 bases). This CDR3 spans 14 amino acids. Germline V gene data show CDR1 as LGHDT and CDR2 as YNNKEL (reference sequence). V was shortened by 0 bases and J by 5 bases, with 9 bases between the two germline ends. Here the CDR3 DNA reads TGTGCCAGCAGCCAAGAACCGGGGGTAGATACGCAGTATTTT. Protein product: CASSQEPGVDTQYF.

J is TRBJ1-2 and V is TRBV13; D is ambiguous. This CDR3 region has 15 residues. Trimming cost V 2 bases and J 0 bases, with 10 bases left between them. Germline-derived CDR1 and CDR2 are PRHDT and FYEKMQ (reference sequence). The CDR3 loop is CASSLRVRSNYGYTF. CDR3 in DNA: TGTGCCAGCAGCTTACGAGTGCGATCTAACTATGGCTACACCTTC.

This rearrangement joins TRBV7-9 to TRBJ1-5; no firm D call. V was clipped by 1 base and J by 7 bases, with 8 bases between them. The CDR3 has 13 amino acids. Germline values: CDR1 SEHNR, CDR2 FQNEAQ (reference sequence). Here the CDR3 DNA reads TGTGCCAGCAGCTTAGAGGGATGGCAGCCCCAGCATTTT. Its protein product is CASSLEGWQPQHF.

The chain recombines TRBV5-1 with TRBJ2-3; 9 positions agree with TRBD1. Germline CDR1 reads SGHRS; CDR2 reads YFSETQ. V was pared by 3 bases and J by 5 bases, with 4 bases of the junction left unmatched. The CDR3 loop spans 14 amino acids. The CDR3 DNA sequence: TGCGCCAGCAGCTCGGGGACAGGGCAAGATACGCAGTATTTT. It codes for CASSSGTGQDTQYF.